One T cell receptor (beta chain) is described in this entry. This specimen comes from a study of blood T cell repertoires in COVID-19. Study summary: Whether acute or convalescent, the COVID-19 samples came from the United States, Italy and Spain.

Original methodology: The assay estimated nucleated cells by amplifying reference gene primers. Profiling relied on immunoSEQ multiplex PCR, and the TCRdb table lists in-frame clones only, not all of them. V and J calls and clone size are as listed in that table; D and trimming were resolved from the DNA. The data contain 100,000 to 150,000 clones, around 81% of them singletons. V was clipped by 6 bases and J by 6 bases, with 15 bases between them. The germline CDR1 and CDR2 sequences are LNHDA and SQIVND (reference sequence). The CDR3 is 14 residues long. The TCR was taken from a woman aged 50 to 60 with acute or convalescent COVID-19. The gene calls are TRBV19 and TRBJ2-1; D is perhaps TRBD1 (6 bases). What was sequenced was peripheral blood. CDR3 in DNA: TGTGCCAGTAGGGGACAAGGAGGCCTCAATGAGCAGTTCTTC. The encoded protein is CASRGQGGLNEQFF.